In this sample, the clone carrying this T cell receptor beta chain turned up a few times. These data originate in a study of blood T cell repertoires in COVID-19. Profiled with immunoSEQ multiplex PCR; TCRdb holds only in-frame clones, not every one. There are fewer than 250,000 clones in the sample; 65% to 90% occur only once, and 3% to 4.5% lies in the top ten. The V end lost 5 bases, the J end lost 4 bases, and 24 bases lay between the germline ends. There are 18 residues in the CDR3. Germline V gene lookup returns CDR1 MNHNY and CDR2 SVGAGI (reference sequence). The rearrangement uses TRBV6-6 and TRBJ1-5; D gene unclear. Sequencing was performed on PBMCs or T cells enriched from blood (not recorded which). The sequence derives from a woman aged 40 to 50 with acute COVID-19. DNA of the CDR3: TGTGCCAGCAGTCGATGGTACCTGGGCGCCCCAGGAAATCAGCCCCAGCATTTT. Encoded protein: CASSRWYLGAPGNQPQHF.